This T cell receptor (beta chain) appears in the sequencing data of a study of CD8 T cells in ankylosing spondylitis (dated by TCRdb to the late 2010s). For the study in its entirety: To find TCR variants linked to disease, the study profiled T cell receptor beta repertoires in ankylosing spondylitis patients and healthy donors. Samples of peripheral blood were taken, and for ankylosing spondylitis patients, synovial fluid was collected as well. The full study cohort comprised 25 or so ankylosing spondylitis patients and 85 to 120 healthy donors. Paper-wide results and their limitations: Some motif variants had previously been reported in the synovial fluid and blood of reactive arthritis patients, which suggests shared mechanisms of disease initiation. The disease-linked clones were reported as significantly enriched in matched synovial fluid samples from ankylosing spondylitis patients. The disease-linked clones showed a CD8+ phenotype and occurred at relatively low frequencies in peripheral blood. A TCR beta motif of about 8 highly homologous amino acid variants appeared characteristic of blood from ankylosing spondylitis patients.

Concerning this clonotype itself: The antigen it recognizes is unknown. Base-call qualities are not available, and no considerably larger clone is one nucleotide away.

Reads for this sample came from an Illumina HiSeq 2500. Quantitative 5'-RACE with molecular barcodes was used to prepare TCR beta libraries. On the study's bioinformatics: A new computational method, built on a probabilistic model of VDJ rearrangement, was used to identify disease-linked TCR variants. Using fastp trimming at Q25 and MiXCR clonotype assembly, TCRdb reanalyzed the public sequencing data and kept in-frame beta chains. Rows matching on CDR3 protein sequence are summarized as one entry with the most common DNA and genes. The V and J calls, along with clone size, are taken from TCRdb and not from the paper's own processing. The sample table contains some 220,000 distinct CDR3 sequences; only one count was recorded for 5.5% to 7.5% of them. The ten most abundant clones make up more than 13% of the sample. The CDR1 and CDR2 encoded by the germline V gene are MNHNS and SASEGT. Trimming takes 6 bases from V and 4 bases from J, and the germline ends sit 12 bases apart. The CDR3, cysteine through phenylalanine, is 13 amino acids long. Solely the CDR3 DNA is kept, with 39 bases framed from the first base.

Sequenced sample: blood, either unsorted or a sorted T cell fraction (not recorded which). The rearranged segments are TRBV6-1 and TRBJ1-2, with TRBD1 as a weak D call on 6 bases. The TCR originated in a male donor with ankylosing spondylitis. The nucleotide sequence is TGTGCCAGCAGCCCGGACAGCTCCTATGGCTACACCTTC. Its coded protein is CASSPDSSYGYTF.